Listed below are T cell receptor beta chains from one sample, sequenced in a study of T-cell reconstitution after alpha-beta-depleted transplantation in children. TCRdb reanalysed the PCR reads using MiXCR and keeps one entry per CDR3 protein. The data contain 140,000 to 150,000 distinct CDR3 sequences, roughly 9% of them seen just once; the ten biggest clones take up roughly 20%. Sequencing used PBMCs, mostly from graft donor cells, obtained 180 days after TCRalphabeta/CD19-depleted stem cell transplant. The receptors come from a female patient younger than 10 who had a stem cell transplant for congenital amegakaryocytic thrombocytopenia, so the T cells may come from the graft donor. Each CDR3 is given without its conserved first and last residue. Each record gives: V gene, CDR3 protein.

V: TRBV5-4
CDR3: ASSLTVNTEAF

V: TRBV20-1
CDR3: SAREIDNQETQY

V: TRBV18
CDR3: ASSPAEGDEQF

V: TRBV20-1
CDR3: SAEDAGASHEQY

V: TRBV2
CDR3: ASKAGENYEQY

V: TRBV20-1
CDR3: SASGSEGLSSYNEQF

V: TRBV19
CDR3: ASRGPSYGYT

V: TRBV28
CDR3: ASSRGGWEQY

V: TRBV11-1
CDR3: ASSSSGRAGDTQY

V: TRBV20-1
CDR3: SAQGLAGNPRNTDTQY

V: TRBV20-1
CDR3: SATLTDTQY

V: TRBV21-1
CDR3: ASSKRRGPNNEQF

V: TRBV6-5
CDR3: ASSYSAPGSNYGYT

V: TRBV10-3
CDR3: AISDSGGAAWELF

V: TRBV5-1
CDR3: ASSSRGSEQY

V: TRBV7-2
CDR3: ASSWAVPN

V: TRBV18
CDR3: ASSPGGSTEAF

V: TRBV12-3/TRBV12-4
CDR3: ASSPTGPNTGELF

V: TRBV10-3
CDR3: AISESRVSYEQY

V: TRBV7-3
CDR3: ASSLKWVDYEQY

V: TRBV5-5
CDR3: ASSLAGAETQY

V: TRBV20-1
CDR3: RAGGADTQY

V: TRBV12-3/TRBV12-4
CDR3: ASSRTWNQPQH

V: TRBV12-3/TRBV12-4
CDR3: ASSLGWGQAKETQY

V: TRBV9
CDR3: ASSVMGRETQY

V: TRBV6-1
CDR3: ASTTLNTGELF

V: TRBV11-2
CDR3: ASFGLAGGPFGANVLT

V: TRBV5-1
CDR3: ASSPSGNQPQH

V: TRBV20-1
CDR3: SAPDSSGRNEQY

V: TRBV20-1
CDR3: SARKIWSSYEQY

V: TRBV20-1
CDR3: SARARLAGLNTGELF

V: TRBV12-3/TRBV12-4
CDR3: ASSLKGGGPDTGELF

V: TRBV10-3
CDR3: AISARGSGNTIY

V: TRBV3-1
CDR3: ASSRGGGLSEKLF

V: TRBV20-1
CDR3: SASETAYTGELF

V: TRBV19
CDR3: ASSTGANYGYT

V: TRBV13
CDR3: ASSLAGLAGAASSYNEQF

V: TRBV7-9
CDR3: ASSLDPWEVDYNEQF

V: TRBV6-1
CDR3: ASSDRDERGQPQH

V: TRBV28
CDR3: ASSWDRARRGPIYEQY

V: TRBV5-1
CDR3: ASSFPNNYGYT

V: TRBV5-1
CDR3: ASSPGDLSGNTIY

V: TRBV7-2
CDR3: ASNLVGMETQY

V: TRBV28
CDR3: ASSGPRPAGDEQF

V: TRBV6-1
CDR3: ASSTQIEKGTDTQY

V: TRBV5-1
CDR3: ASSFDLSWATDTQY

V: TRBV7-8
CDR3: ASSFSRGPYEQY

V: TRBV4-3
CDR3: ASSQEGLGGYT

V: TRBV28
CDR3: ASSWTGGKLF

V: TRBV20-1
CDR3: SARSGLGAGELF

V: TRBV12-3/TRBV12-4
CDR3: ASRQSGRGTYEQY

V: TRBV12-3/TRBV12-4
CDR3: ASTLRVAGGLQETQY

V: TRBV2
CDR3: ASSEYPESSYEQY